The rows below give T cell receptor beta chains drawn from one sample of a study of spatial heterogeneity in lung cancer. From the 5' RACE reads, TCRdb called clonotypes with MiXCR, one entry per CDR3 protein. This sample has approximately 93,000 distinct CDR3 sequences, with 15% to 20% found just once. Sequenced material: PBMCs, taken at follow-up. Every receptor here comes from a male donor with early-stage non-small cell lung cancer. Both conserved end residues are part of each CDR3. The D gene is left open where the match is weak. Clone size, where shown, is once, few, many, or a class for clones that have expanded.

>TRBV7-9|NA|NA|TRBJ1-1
CASSLSRAGNTEAFF
TGTGCCAGCAGCTTATCCAGGGCGGGAAACACTGAAGCTTTCTTT
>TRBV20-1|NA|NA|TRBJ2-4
CSARDDSEAKNIQYF
TGCAGTGCTAGAGATGATTCGGAAGCCAAAAACATTCAGTACTTC
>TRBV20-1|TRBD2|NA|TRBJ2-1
CSARPGGLVEQFF
TGCAGTGCCAGACCCGGGGGGTTGGTTGAGCAGTTCTTC
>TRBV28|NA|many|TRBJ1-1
CASRLNTEAFF
TGTGCCAGCAGGTTGAACACTGAAGCTTTCTTT
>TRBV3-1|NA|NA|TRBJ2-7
CASSPPGTPFPEQYF
TGTGCCAGCAGCCCACCCGGGACCCCATTCCCCGAGCAGTACTTC
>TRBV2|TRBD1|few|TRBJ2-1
CASSTGTASYNEQFF
TGTGCCAGCAGTACCGGGACAGCCTCCTACAATGAGCAGTTCTTC
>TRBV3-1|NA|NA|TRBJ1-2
CASSQEFNYGYTF
TGTGCCAGCAGCCAAGAGTTTAACTATGGCTACACCTTC
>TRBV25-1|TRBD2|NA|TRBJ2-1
CASSSRAGLAYNEQFF
TGTGCCAGCAGTTCACGAGCGGGACTAGCCTACAATGAGCAGTTCTTC
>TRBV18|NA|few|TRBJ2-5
CASSLDDLPRAQYF
TGTGCCAGCTCATTGGACGACCTCCCTAGGGCCCAGTACTTC
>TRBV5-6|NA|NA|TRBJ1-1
CASSPAGFGEAFF
TGTGCCAGCAGCCCGGCAGGTTTCGGGGAAGCTTTCTTT
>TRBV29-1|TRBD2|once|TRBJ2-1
CSVGTSGSIYEQFF
TGCAGCGTTGGGACTAGCGGGAGTATCTACGAGCAGTTCTTC
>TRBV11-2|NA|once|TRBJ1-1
CASSFLPPEAFF
TGTGCCAGCAGCTTTTTGCCGCCTGAAGCTTTCTTT
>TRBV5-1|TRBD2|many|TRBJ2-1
CASSGTSQRNEQFF
TGCGCCAGCTCGGGGACTAGCCAGAGGAATGAGCAGTTCTTC
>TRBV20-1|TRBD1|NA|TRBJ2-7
CSADRQGAYEQYF
TGCAGTGCGGACCGACAGGGGGCTTACGAGCAGTACTTC
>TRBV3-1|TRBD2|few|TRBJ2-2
CASSQVALLAGDGELFF
TGTGCCAGCAGCCAAGTAGCCTTACTAGCGGGGGACGGGGAGCTGTTTTTT
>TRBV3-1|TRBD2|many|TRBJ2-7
CASSQTGTTVLYEQYF
TGTGCCAGCAGCCAAACCGGGACTACCGTCTTGTACGAGCAGTACTTC
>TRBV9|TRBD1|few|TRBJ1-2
CASSFTQGANYGYTF
TGTGCCAGCAGCTTTACACAGGGGGCTAACTATGGCTACACCTTC
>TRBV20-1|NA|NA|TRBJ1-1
CSARAVNTEAFF
TGCAGTGCTAGAGCCGTGAACACTGAAGCTTTCTTT
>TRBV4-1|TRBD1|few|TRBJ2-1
CASSQAKGQGARNEQFF
TGCGCCAGCAGCCAAGCTAAGGGACAGGGGGCAAGGAATGAGCAGTTCTTC
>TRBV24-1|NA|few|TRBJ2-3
CATSDLQGKRTDTQYF
TGTGCCACCAGTGATTTGCAAGGTAAACGCACAGATACGCAGTATTTT
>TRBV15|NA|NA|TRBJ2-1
CATSRDMSSYNEQFF
TGTGCCACCAGCAGAGATATGAGTTCCTACAATGAGCAGTTCTTC
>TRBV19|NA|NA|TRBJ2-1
CASSIYSGQTYNEQFF
TGTGCCAGTAGTATCTATTCCGGACAGACCTACAATGAGCAGTTCTTC
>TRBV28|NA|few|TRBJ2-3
CASRVWTSSTDTQYF
TGTGCCAGCAGGGTCTGGACGTCTAGCACAGATACGCAGTATTTT
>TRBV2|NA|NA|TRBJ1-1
CASSVRQMNTEAFF
TGTGCCAGCAGTGTCAGGCAGATGAACACTGAAGCTTTCTTT
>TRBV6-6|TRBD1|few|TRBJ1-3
CASRTGVGNTIYF
TGTGCCAGCAGAACAGGGGTTGGAAACACCATATATTTT
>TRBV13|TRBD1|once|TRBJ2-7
CASSPRDRGHEQYF
TGTGCCAGCAGCCCTCGGGACAGGGGTCACGAGCAGTACTTC
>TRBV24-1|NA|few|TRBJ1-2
CATSASGAENGYTF
TGTGCCACCAGTGCCTCTGGGGCCGAAAATGGCTACACCTTC
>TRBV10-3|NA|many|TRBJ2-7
CAISEAGRKGGEQYF
TGTGCCATCAGTGAGGCAGGGAGGAAAGGAGGCGAGCAGTACTTC
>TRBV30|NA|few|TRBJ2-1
CAWKQLAGEQFF
TGTGCCTGGAAACAATTAGCTGGTGAGCAGTTCTTC
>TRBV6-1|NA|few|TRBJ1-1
CASSDFDRNTEAFF
TGTGCCAGCAGTGATTTCGACAGGAACACTGAAGCTTTCTTT
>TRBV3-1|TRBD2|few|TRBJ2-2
CASSQYGPGLAETNTGELFF
TGTGCCAGCAGCCAGTATGGGCCCGGACTAGCGGAAACGAACACCGGGGAGCTGTTTTTT
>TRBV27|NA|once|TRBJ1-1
CASSFSGGIAEAFF
TGTGCCAGCAGTTTTTCGGGGGGCATAGCTGAAGCTTTCTTT
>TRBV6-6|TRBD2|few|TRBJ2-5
CASIMGLAGGGETQYF
TGTGCCAGCATCATGGGACTAGCGGGAGGCGGGGAGACCCAGTACTTC
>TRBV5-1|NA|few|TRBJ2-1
CASSLSAGYNEQFF
TGCGCCAGCAGCTTAAGTGCGGGATACAATGAGCAGTTCTTC
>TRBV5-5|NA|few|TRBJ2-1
CASNLANEQFF
TGTGCCAGCAACCTAGCTAATGAGCAGTTCTTC
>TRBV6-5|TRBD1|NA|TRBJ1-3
CASSYDRGQYTIYF
TGTGCCAGCAGTTACGACAGGGGGCAATACACCATATATTTT
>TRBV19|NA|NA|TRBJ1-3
CASSPLGHHSGNTIYF
TGTGCCAGTAGCCCCCTGGGACACCACTCTGGAAACACCATATATTTT
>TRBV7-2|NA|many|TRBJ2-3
CASSLAIGTDTQYF
TGTGCCAGCAGCTTAGCGATCGGCACAGATACGCAGTATTTT
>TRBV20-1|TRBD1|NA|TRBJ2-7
CSAEGASRWGEQYF
TGCAGTGCCGAGGGGGCTTCGAGATGGGGCGAGCAGTACTTC
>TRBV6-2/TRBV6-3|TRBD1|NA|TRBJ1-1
CASRIGQEDTEAFF
TGTGCCAGCAGGATAGGACAGGAGGACACTGAAGCTTTCTTT
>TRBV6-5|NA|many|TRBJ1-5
CASRARVPGQPQHF
TGTGCCAGCAGGGCACGGGTACCAGGGCAGCCCCAGCATTTT
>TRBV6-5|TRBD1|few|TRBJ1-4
CASSYSVSGGRKLFF
TGTGCCAGCAGTTACTCGGTCTCAGGGGGGAGGAAACTGTTTTTT
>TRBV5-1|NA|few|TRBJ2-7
CASSLAGISYEQYF
TGCGCCAGCAGCTTGGCGGGGATCTCCTACGAGCAGTACTTC
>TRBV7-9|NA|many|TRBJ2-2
CASSLDPEWELFF
TGTGCCAGCAGCTTAGACCCAGAATGGGAGCTGTTTTTT
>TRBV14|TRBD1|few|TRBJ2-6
CASSRTGLNPQSHSGANVLTF
TGTGCCAGCAGCCGGACAGGACTTAACCCCCAATCACACTCTGGGGCCAACGTCCTGACTTTC
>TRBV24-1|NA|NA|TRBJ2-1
CATSPRFPYNEQFF
TGTGCCACCAGTCCCAGGTTTCCCTACAATGAGCAGTTCTTC
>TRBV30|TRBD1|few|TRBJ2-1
CAGRETGTYNEQFF
TGTGCCGGACGTGAGACAGGGACCTACAATGAGCAGTTCTTC
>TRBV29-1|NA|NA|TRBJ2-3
CSVAGVLADTQYF
TGCAGCGTTGCAGGGGTGCTGGCAGATACGCAGTATTTT
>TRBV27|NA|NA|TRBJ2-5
CASGAREETQYF
TGTGCCAGCGGGGCGCGGGAAGAGACCCAGTACTTC
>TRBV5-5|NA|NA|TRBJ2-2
CASSLLGPGELFF
TGTGCCAGCAGCTTGTTAGGCCCCGGGGAGCTGTTTTTT
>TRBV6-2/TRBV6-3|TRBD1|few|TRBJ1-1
CASSPPRQGRNTEAFF
TGTGCCAGCAGCCCTCCCCGACAGGGTCGGAACACTGAAGCTTTCTTT
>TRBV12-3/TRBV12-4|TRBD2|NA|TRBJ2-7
CASSLGGSSYEQYF
TGTGCCAGCAGTTTGGGCGGGAGCTCCTACGAGCAGTACTTC
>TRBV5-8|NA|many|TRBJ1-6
CASSFTGTGYNSPLHF
TGTGCCAGCAGCTTCACAGGGACGGGATATAATTCACCCCTCCACTTT